The entry that follows covers one T cell receptor beta chain sequence. The data were obtained in a study of blood T cell repertoires in COVID-19. Study in general: Samples of COVID-19 (acute and convalescent) were obtained from the United States, Italy and Spain. In each case, the material was cDNA or gDNA derived from T cells, B-cell-depleted T cells, or PBMCs.

Authors' processing steps: Reference gene primer amplification in the assay estimated nucleated cell counts. Measured with immunoSEQ multiplex PCR; TCRdb has only the in-frame clones, and not every one. V and J calls and clone size follow that table, whereas D and trimming were derived from the DNA. The sample carries 200,000 to 300,000 clones, about 87% recorded once. J gave up 3 bases and V 6 bases, and 8 bases lay outside the gene matches. CDR3 length equals 15 residues. The germline gives CDR1 KGHDR, CDR2 SFDVKD. The rearrangement links TRBV24-1 to TRBJ2-3, with 7 bases that match TRBD2. Sequences were obtained from peripheral blood. This TCR was recovered from a man aged 55 to 70 who had recovered from COVID-19. The CDR3 spells CATSLSGTETDTQYF. Here the CDR3 DNA reads TGTGCCACCAGTCTAAGCGGGACTGAAACAGATACGCAGTATTTT.